A selection of T cell receptor beta chains follows, all from one sample in a study of T cell repertoires in cytomegalovirus infection. TCRdb passed the reads through MiXCR, listing each CDR3 protein once. The sample lists about 470,000 distinct CDR3 sequences, approximately 40% occurring once. Their specific antigens are unknown. The sequencing here drew on cultured PBMCs, taken from culture after CMV antigen stimulation. These receptors were taken from a human donor in good health (CMV status not recorded). Some clones in this sample may be carry-over from other donors' samples. The CDR3 runs from the conserved cysteine through the conserved F or W. D genes are given only for firm matches. Size is stated for part of the rows, as once, few or many counts, or as a class when the clone is expanded.

clone size,J gene,D gene,V gene,CDR3 protein,CDR3 DNA
NA,TRBJ2-1,NA,TRBV27,CASTLRGVGVYNEQFF,TGTGCCAGCACATTAAGGGGAGTGGGGGTATACAATGAGCAGTTCTTC
few,TRBJ2-5,TRBD2,TRBV19,CASRGRGAETQYF,TGTGCCAGTAGGGGGAGGGGAGCGGAGACCCAGTACTTC
NA,TRBJ1-2,NA,TRBV4-3,CASSQDNRDRGYTF,TGCGCCAGCAGCCAAGATAACAGGGATCGTGGCTACACCTTC
NA,TRBJ1-1,NA,TRBV5-6,CASSLPDRLSGEAFF,TGTGCCAGCAGCTTGCCAGACAGGCTCTCGGGTGAAGCTTTCTTT
many,TRBJ2-7,NA,TRBV7-8,CASSSTGTLTYEQYF,TGTGCCAGCAGCTCGACCGGGACTTTAACCTACGAGCAGTACTTC
few,TRBJ1-6,NA,TRBV7-2,CASSLAAAASYNSPLHF,TGTGCCAGCAGCTTAGCAGCGGCAGCCTCCTATAATTCACCCCTCCACTTT
NA,TRBJ2-5,TRBD2,TRBV20-1,CSATRDSGTQETQYF,TGCAGTGCTACCAGAGACAGCGGGACCCAAGAGACCCAGTACTTC
NA,TRBJ2-1,NA,TRBV6-1,CASSEFPLQAIYNEQFF,TGTGCCAGCAGCGAATTTCCCCTTCAGGCGATCTACAATGAGCAGTTCTTC
NA,TRBJ1-6,NA,TRBV28,CASSFFGQTNSPLHF,TGTGCCAGCAGTTTTTTTGGACAGACTAATTCACCCCTCCACTTT
NA,TRBJ2-4,NA,TRBV6-6,CASSTTGRYPQNIQYF,TGTGCCAGCAGTACTACCGGGAGATATCCCCAAAACATTCAGTACTTC
NA,TRBJ1-1,NA,TRBV6-5,CASSYSWGQNTEAFF,TGTGCCAGCAGTTACTCGTGGGGGCAAAACACTGAAGCTTTCTTT
NA,TRBJ2-1,NA,TRBV7-6,CASSFTGLNEQFF,TGTGCCAGCAGCTTTACGGGACTCAATGAGCAGTTCTTC
few,TRBJ2-7,NA,TRBV7-9,CASSLHRDEQYF,TGTGCCAGCAGTTTACACAGGGACGAGCAGTACTTC
NA,TRBJ2-7,NA,TRBV3-1,CASSPTPMGEQYF,TGTGCCAGCAGCCCGACCCCGATGGGCGAGCAGTACTTC
NA,TRBJ1-2,TRBD1,TRBV7-6,CASSLTGTGDGYTF,TGTGCCAGCAGCTTAACCGGGACAGGGGATGGCTACACCTTC
NA,TRBJ2-1,NA,TRBV12-3/TRBV12-4,CASSQGLSSSYNEQFF,TGTGCCAGCAGTCAAGGGCTCTCGAGCTCCTACAATGAGCAGTTCTTC
many,TRBJ2-3,NA,TRBV7-2,CASSANTDTQYF,TGTGCCAGCAGCGCCAACACAGATACGCAGTATTTT
NA,TRBJ2-4,NA,TRBV10-3,CAISEGDIQYF,TGTGCCATCAGTGAAGGGGACATTCAGTACTTC
NA,TRBJ1-2,NA,TRBV6-5,CASPGAGYGYTF,TGTGCCAGCCCAGGGGCCGGCTATGGCTACACCTTC
NA,TRBJ1-6,TRBD1,TRBV6-1,CASSPTGVGSPLHF,TGTGCCAGCAGTCCTACAGGGGTGGGTTCACCCCTCCACTTT
few,TRBJ2-3,NA,TRBV7-2,CASSLRPGRVSTDTQYF,TGTGCCAGCAGCCTCCGCCCCGGGCGAGTCAGCACAGATACGCAGTATTTT
many,TRBJ1-3,NA,TRBV7-2,CASSFLSSRENTIYF,TGTGCCAGCAGCTTTCTCAGCTCAAGGGAAAACACCATATATTTT
few,TRBJ2-7,NA,TRBV7-6,CASSLYAGISSYEQYF,TGTGCCAGCAGCTTATACGCAGGTATCAGCTCCTACGAGCAGTACTTC
NA,TRBJ1-2,NA,TRBV19,CASSIQGGGYTF,TGTGCCAGTAGTATACAGGGCGGAGGCTACACCTTC
NA,TRBJ1-1,NA,TRBV19,CASSNQGMAEAFF,TGTGCCAGTAGTAATCAGGGGATGGCTGAAGCTTTCTTT
NA,TRBJ2-1,TRBD2,TRBV12-3/TRBV12-4,CASSSPTFIAGGGYEQFF,TGTGCCAGCAGTTCGCCGACTTTTATAGCGGGGGGGGGATATGAGCAGTTCTTC
NA,TRBJ2-2,NA,TRBV19,CASSKKGQGIGGRPGELFF,TGTGCCAGTAGTAAAAAGGGTCAGGGAATCGGAGGAAGGCCCGGGGAGCTGTTTTTT
few,TRBJ1-2,NA,TRBV6-1,CASSSPGSGNYGYTF,TGTGCCAGCAGCTCCCCCGGATCTGGGAACTATGGCTACACCTTC
NA,TRBJ1-1,NA,TRBV12-3/TRBV12-4,CASSRDFEAFF,TGTGCCAGCAGCCGGGACTTCGAAGCTTTCTTT
few,TRBJ2-4,TRBD1,TRBV6-6,CASSYFSRQGPLAKNIQYF,TGTGCCAGCAGTTACTTCTCCCGACAGGGGCCTTTAGCCAAAAACATTCAGTACTTC
NA,TRBJ2-5,NA,TRBV20-1,CSARLVEETQYF,TGCAGTGCTCGTCTAGTGGAAGAGACCCAGTACTTC
NA,TRBJ1-1,NA,TRBV6-1,CASSAQAMNTEAFF,TGTGCCAGCAGTGCACAGGCTATGAACACTGAAGCTTTCTTT
NA,TRBJ2-6,NA,TRBV6-1,CASSKSAGANVLTF,TGTGCCAGCAGTAAATCAGCTGGGGCCAACGTCCTGACTTTC
few,TRBJ2-2,TRBD2,TRBV11-2,CASSPLGGLAGGFGGELFF,TGTGCCAGCAGCCCCCTGGGTGGGCTAGCGGGAGGGTTTGGCGGGGAGCTGTTTTTT
NA,TRBJ2-6,NA,TRBV7-6,CASSSPLGGPLSGANVLTF,TGTGCCAGCAGCTCGCCCTTGGGGGGCCCCCTCTCTGGGGCCAACGTCCTGACTTTC
NA,TRBJ1-6,NA,TRBV12-3/TRBV12-4,CASSPEGPLPLHF,TGTGCCAGCAGCCCCGAGGGCCCCCTACCCCTCCACTTT
NA,TRBJ1-2,NA,TRBV18,CASSPAEGYYGYTF,TGTGCCAGCTCACCTGCAGAGGGGTACTATGGCTACACCTTC
few,TRBJ2-7,NA,TRBV10-3,CAISERGRDYEQYF,TGTGCCATCAGTGAGCGAGGCAGGGACTACGAGCAGTACTTC
NA,TRBJ2-2,TRBD2,TRBV7-6,CASSFGGGRTGELFF,TGTGCCAGCAGCTTCGGGGGGGGCCGCACCGGGGAGCTGTTTTTT
few,TRBJ1-3,TRBD1,TRBV7-2,CASSITGGPRVTIYF,TGTGCCAGCAGCATTACAGGGGGGCCCCGAGTCACCATATATTTT
few,TRBJ1-2,TRBD1,TRBV7-2,CASSQNPGTGLSGYTF,TGTGCCAGCAGCCAAAACCCAGGGACAGGGCTCAGCGGCTACACCTTC